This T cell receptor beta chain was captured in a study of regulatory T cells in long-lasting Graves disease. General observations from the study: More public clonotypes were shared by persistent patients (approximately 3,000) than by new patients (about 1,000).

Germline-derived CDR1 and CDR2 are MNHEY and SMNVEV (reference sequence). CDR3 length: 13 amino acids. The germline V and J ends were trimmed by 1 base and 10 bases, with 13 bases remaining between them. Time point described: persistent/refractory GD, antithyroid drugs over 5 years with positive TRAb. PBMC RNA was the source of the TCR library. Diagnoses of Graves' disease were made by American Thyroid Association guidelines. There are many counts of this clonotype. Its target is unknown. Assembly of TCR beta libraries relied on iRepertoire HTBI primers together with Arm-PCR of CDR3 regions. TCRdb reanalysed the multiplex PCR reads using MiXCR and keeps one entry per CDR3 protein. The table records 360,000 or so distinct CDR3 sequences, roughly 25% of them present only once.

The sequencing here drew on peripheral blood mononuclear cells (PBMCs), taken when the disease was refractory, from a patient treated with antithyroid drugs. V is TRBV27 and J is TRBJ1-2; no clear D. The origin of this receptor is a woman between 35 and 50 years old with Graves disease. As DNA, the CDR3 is TGTGCCAGCAGTTTATTTCACTCGGGAGTCTACACCTTC. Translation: CASSLFHSGVYTF.